The clone carrying this T cell receptor (beta chain) was detected only a few times. Its target is not known. As CD8+CD4-CCR7+CD45RA+ cells, naive CD8 T cells were sorted. Deletions cut 5 bases from V and 5 bases from J, with 7 bases between. CDR1 SEHNR and CDR2 FQNEAQ come from the germline V gene (reference sequence). The CDR3 covers 11 residues. This sample is drawn from a study of molecular identifiers for immune sequencing clone quantification. Generation of bulk TCR libraries relied on previously described methods and listed TCR primers. TCRdb itself ran the PCR reads through MiXCR, one entry per CDR3 protein. The table has approximately 500,000 distinct CDR3 sequences, approximately 25% seen once. Study-wide points: In naive cells, under 1% of molecules belonged to clones above 20 RNA copies, against over 97% in effector cells. Researchers reportedly could pick up spiked Jurkat TCR RNA from one cell mixed into one million naive cells.

What was sequenced was naive CD8+ T cells from blood, with Jurkat cell RNA spiked in. The subset here: FACS-sorted CD8+CD4-CCR7+CD45RA+ naive T cells. V usage is TRBV7-9 and J usage is TRBJ2-7; unclear D gene. This TCR was sampled from a human donor in good health. Some libraries in this study had Jurkat cell RNA spiked in. In DNA, the CDR3 is TGTGCCAGCAGCACAAACCACGAGCAGTACTTC. Translated: CASSTNHEQYF.